The 24 T cell receptor beta chains listed next were all sequenced from one sample in a study of T cell responses to AZD1222 COVID-19 vaccine. TCRdb keeps only in-frame clones here, not all; method: immunoSEQ multiplex PCR. The data contain about 180,000 clones, 88% of them singletons. The source was peripheral blood, collected on day 0 of AZD1222 vaccination. The receptors originated from an adult in good health.

A remark on this clone: A read error may produce the germline difference seen at one junction end. The rearrangement links TRBV18 to TRBJ2-7; D tentatively fits TRBD1 or TRBD2 (5 bases each). Per the germline V gene, CDR1 is KGHSH and CDR2 is LQKENI. CDR3 length: 10 residues. The CDR3 sequence is CASSPLGDPF. CDR3 nucleotides: TGTGCCAGCTCACCATTAGGGGACCCCTTC.

The chain is built from TRBV27 and TRBJ1-2, with D possibly TRBD1 on 5 matching bases. Germline CDR1 MNHEY, CDR2 SMNVEV (reference sequence). The CDR3 runs 17 residues. V was shortened by 0 bases and J by 0 bases, with 14 bases between the two germline ends. The CDR3 loop is CASSLSVRAGANYGYTF. Here the CDR3 DNA reads TGTGCCAGCAGTTTATCCGTCAGGGCTGGGGCTAACTATGGCTACACCTTC.

CDR3 amino acids: CAWSVQWGNQPQHF. The CDR3 DNA reads as TGTGCCTGGAGTGTACAGTGGGGCAATCAGCCCCAGCATTTT. The chain combines TRBV30 with TRBJ1-5; no firm D call. The V end was cut by 0 bases, the J end by 2 bases, with 8 bases between. The length of the CDR3 is 14 residues. CDR1 GTSNPN and CDR2 SVGIG come from the germline V gene (reference sequence).

The count of this clone is one. The chain has TRBV6-5 and TRBJ1-2; D ambiguous. Germline CDR1 reads MNHEY; CDR2 reads SVGAGI. The CDR3 consists of 14 residues. V was trimmed by 6 bases and J by 0 bases, leaving 11 bases between them. The CDR3 nucleotides are TGTGCCAGCAGCCCCTCGAGTTCTAACTATGGCTACACCTTC. It is translated as CASSPSSSNYGYTF.

Written as DNA, the CDR3 is TGTGCCAGTAGTCCGCCCAGGGGGCTTAGCGGGGGGGCCTCAGATACGCAGTATTTT. Its protein product is CASSPPRGLSGGASDTQYF. This chain links TRBV19 with TRBJ2-3, with 11 bases matching TRBD2. In germline, CDR1 is LNHDA, CDR2 SQIVND (reference sequence). This CDR3 is 19 amino acids long. The junction had 17 bases not matched to a gene; V was cut back by 5 bases and J by 4 bases. Full variable domain (rest looked up from reference TRBV19 and TRBJ2-3): DGGITQSPKYLFRKEGQNVTLSCEQNLNHDAMYWYRQDPGQGLRLIYYSQIVNDFQKGDIAEGYSVSREKKESFPLTVTSAQKNPTAFYLCASSPPRGLSGGASDTQYFGPGTRLTVL.

This chain links TRBV3-1 (or the pseudogene TRBV3-2) with TRBJ1-6; TRBD1 matches 10 bases. Germline V lookup: CDR1 LGHDT, CDR2 YNNKEL (reference sequence). V shed 5 bases and J 3 bases; nucleotides not matched to a gene: 4. This CDR3 comprises 16 residues. Here the CDR3 reads CASSSWTGGYNSPLHF. The CDR3 DNA reads as TGTGCCAGCAGCTCCTGGACAGGGGGCTATAATTCACCCCTCCACTTT.

The V gene is TRBV19, the J gene TRBJ2-3, with 9 bases matching TRBD2. This CDR3 comprises 17 residues. Unmatched junction bases numbered 11, after V lost 7 bases and J lost 0 bases. The germline gives CDR1 LNHDA, CDR2 SQIVND (reference sequence). The CDR3 DNA is TGTGCCAGTACAACCCCCGGCGGGGGGGCTAGCACAGATACGCAGTATTTT. It is translated as CASTTPGGGASTDTQYF. Based on the CDR3 plus reference TRBV19 and TRBJ2-3, the full variable domain is DGGITQSPKYLFRKEGQNVTLSCEQNLNHDAMYWYRQDPGQGLRLIYYSQIVNDFQKGDIAEGYSVSREKKESFPLTVTSAQKNPTAFYLCASTTPGGGASTDTQYFGPGTRLTVL.

The count of this clone is one. V usage is TRBV10-3 and J usage is TRBJ2-3; D gene unclear. The germline V and J ends were trimmed by 11 bases and 4 bases, with 13 bases remaining between them. The germline gives CDR1 ENHRY, CDR2 SYGVKD. The length of the CDR3 is 12 residues. Here the CDR3 reads CASRTESDTQYF. The CDR3 DNA sequence: TGTGCCTCTCGAACAGAGTCAGATACGCAGTATTTT.

The gene calls are TRBV4-1 and TRBJ2-1, with 8 nucleotides matching TRBD2. The CDR3 has 15 amino acids. V shed 3 bases and J 9 bases; nucleotides not matched to a gene: 10. The germline V gene encodes CDR1 MGHRA and CDR2 YSYEKL. CDR3 amino acids: CASSQEGGLVVEQFF. The CDR3 DNA is TGCGCCAGCAGCCAGGAAGGGGGACTAGTGGTTGAGCAGTTCTTC.

This chain connects TRBV4-1 to TRBJ2-7; TRBD2 matches at 7 bases. This CDR3 comprises 15 residues. The V segment lost 0 bases and the J segment 6 bases; nucleotides outside the gene matches: 8. Germline CDR1 reads MGHRA; CDR2 reads YSYEKL. The CDR3 region is CASSQERGTRTEQYF. CDR3 nucleotides: TGCGCCAGCAGCCAAGAGCGGGGGACCCGAACCGAGCAGTACTTC.

The V call is TRBV5-1, the J call TRBJ2-2; 10 nucleotides match TRBD2. There are 16 residues in the CDR3. The J segment lost 4 bases and the V segment lost 2 bases, leaving 5 bases of the junction unmatched. Germline V lookup: CDR1 SGHRS, CDR2 YFSETQ. In DNA, the CDR3 is TGCGCCAGCAGCTTTGGGGCTAGCGGGGGCACCGGGGAGCTGTTTTTT. Translated, it gives CASSFGASGGTGELFF.

This clone appeared a single time. The rearrangement links TRBV27 to TRBJ1-1; tentative D call: TRBD1 (5 bases). This CDR3 spans 16 amino acids. Trimming took 3 bases from V and 0 from J, leaving 14 bases between them. CDR1 MNHEY and CDR2 SMNVEV come from the germline V gene (reference sequence). The CDR3 sequence: CASSLRGPAMNTEAFF. CDR3 DNA sequence: TGTGCCAGCAGTTTGCGGGGCCCAGCTATGAACACTGAAGCTTTCTTT.

The chain couples TRBV28 to TRBJ1-5; possibly TRBD1 for D (5 bases). This CDR3 has 15 residues. V was clipped by 3 bases and J by 5 bases, with 14 bases between them. CDR1 and CDR2 (germline): MDHEN, SYDVKM. The chain's CDR3 is CASSFLGRADQPQHF. The DNA of the CDR3 is TGTGCCAGCAGTTTTTTAGGCAGGGCTGATCAGCCCCAGCATTTT.

V is TRBV28 and J is TRBJ2-5; D gene uncertain. CDR1 is MDHEN and CDR2 is SYDVKM in the germline V gene. V lost 7 bases and J lost 1, with 13 bases in between. The CDR3 consists of 14 residues. DNA for the CDR3: TGTGCCAGCACCCTATCCGGGTCCCAAGAGACCCAGTACTTC. Translating gives CASTLSGSQETQYF.

The CDR3 spells CASSHWRHGYTF. The CDR3 DNA follows: TGTGCCAGCAGCCATTGGCGGCATGGCTACACCTTC. The genes are TRBV3-1 (or the pseudogene TRBV3-2) and TRBJ1-2; D is ambiguous. The V gene lost 3 bases and the J gene lost 6 bases, with 8 bases spanning the gap. CDR1 is LGHDT and CDR2 is YNNKEL in the germline V gene (reference sequence). The CDR3 totals 12 residues.

V is TRBV25-1 and J is TRBJ2-7; D not resolved. This CDR3 is 12 amino acids long. V lost 4 bases and J lost 5, with 9 bases in between. Germline lookup yields CDR1 MGHDK and CDR2 SYGVNS. CDR3 residues: CASSVTSNEQYF. Here the CDR3 DNA reads TGTGCCAGCAGTGTCACGTCCAACGAGCAGTACTTC.

This chain connects TRBV7-2 to TRBJ1-2; weak D call: TRBD1 (5 bases). CDR3 length: 14 amino acids. Germline CDR1 is SGHTA and CDR2 is FQGNSA. V lost 3 bases, J lost 8 bases, and 16 bases lay in between. CDR3 sequence reads: CASSFSPGTVGYTF. CDR3 DNA: TGTGCCAGCAGCTTCTCCCCGGGGACGGTCGGCTACACCTTC.

The chain has TRBV28 and TRBJ1-5; TRBD1 matches 7 bases. The V gene's germline CDR1 is MDHEN and CDR2 SYDVKM. Trimming took 6 bases from V and 5 from J; bases not matched to a gene: 10. CDR3 length: 15 residues. CDR3 protein: CASSPGQVGHQPQHF. In DNA, the CDR3 is TGTGCCAGCAGCCCCGGACAGGTCGGGCATCAGCCCCAGCATTTT.

The chain combines TRBV12-3 or TRBV12-4 with TRBJ1-2; D gene unclear. The length of the CDR3 is 13 residues. V gave up 3 bases and J gave up 3 bases, with 8 bases separating them. CDR3 in DNA: TGTGCCAGCAGTTTCACAGATCACTATGGCTACACCTTC. Protein: CASSFTDHYGYTF.

This sequence joins TRBV12-3 or TRBV12-4 and TRBJ2-3, with D perhaps given as TRBD1 or TRBD2 (5 bases each). V was cut by 6 bases and J by 2 bases, with 9 bases left in between. The CDR3 has 13 residues. DNA for the CDR3: TGTGCCAGCAGCCCTGGGACCACAGATACGCAGTATTTT. Translated: CASSPGTTDTQYF.

The J gene is TRBJ1-1, the V gene TRBV25-1; 8 bases agree with TRBD1. V lost 6 bases to trimming and J lost 4 bases; unmatched junction nucleotides: 7. The CDR3 length is 14 residues. The V gene's germline CDR1 is MGHDK and CDR2 SYGVNS. The CDR3 coding sequence is TGTGCCAGCAGCCTACAGGGGGATGGCACTGAAGCTTTCTTT. It specifies CASSLQGDGTEAFF.

The chain carries TRBV20-1 and TRBJ2-7, with 7 bases matching TRBD1. After removal of 5 bases from V and 3 bases from J, the junction contained 1 base not matched to a gene. The germline gives CDR1 DFQATT, CDR2 SNEGSKA (reference sequence). The CDR3 covers 11 residues. DNA for the CDR3: TGCAGTGCTGGGACAGACTACGAGCAGTACTTC. Its translation: CSAGTDYEQYF.

The rearrangement joins TRBV6-5 to TRBJ2-4, with D perhaps given as TRBD1 or TRBD2 (5 bases each). The CDR3 has 16 residues. The V gene lost 4 bases and the J gene lost 6 bases, with 19 bases spanning the gap. Per the germline V gene, CDR1 is MNHEY and CDR2 is SVGAGI. The CDR3 DNA follows: TGTGCCAGCAGTTTCTTCGACCGCCAGAGGGGAAACATTCAGTACTTC. Translated, it gives CASSFFDRQRGNIQYF.

The chain links TRBV7-2 to TRBJ2-7, with TRBD1 identical over 9 bases. The CDR3 sequence is 16 residues long. Germline V gene data show CDR1 as SGHTA and CDR2 as FQGNSA. V was clipped by 7 bases and J by 4 bases; unmatched bases: 14. The CDR3 is CASTSPLGQGLYEQYF. CDR3 bases: TGTGCCAGCACCTCCCCCCTTGGACAGGGGTTGTACGAGCAGTACTTC.